This T cell receptor (beta chain) was obtained from a study of T cell repertoires in cytomegalovirus infection. Study overall: Carrying CMV and the relevant HLA type showed in public TCR beta signatures.

The germline gives CDR1 SGHAT, CDR2 FQNNGV. The CDR3 consists of 13 residues. With 0 bases removed from V and 4 bases from J, the gap between germline ends came to 7 bases. This clonotype came up many times. Its antigen remains unknown. Using its own MiXCR run on the reads, TCRdb lists one record per CDR3 protein. Of fewer than 550,000 distinct CDR3 sequences listed, 11% were seen once; the top ten hold 10%. Regarding the study as a whole: People with CMV and the relevant HLA were identified by cumulative public TCR beta family frequency. HLA-C-restricted CMV-specific TCR beta clonotypes prevailed in the ex vivo response.

Material: PBMCs. This TCR was recovered from a human donor in good health (CMV status not recorded). Some clones in this sample may be carry-over from other donors' samples. V is TRBV11-2 and J is TRBJ2-7, with D possibly TRBD1 on 5 matching bases. CDR3: CASSLETAYEQYF. CDR3 in DNA: TGTGCCAGCAGCTTAGAGACAGCATACGAGCAGTACTTC.